This T cell receptor (beta chain) was observed in a study of blood T cell repertoires in COVID-19. Looking at the study overall: Samples taken during acute and convalescent COVID-19 were collected in the United States, Italy and Spain. T cells, B-cell-depleted T cells, or PBMCs provided the cDNA or gDNA that served as material.

Per the authors' pipeline: The authors estimated nucleated cell counts from reference gene primer amplification. Assay: immunoSEQ multiplex PCR; the TCRdb copy retains only in-frame clones and omits some. That table is the source of V, J and clone size, and D and trimming were worked out from the DNA. The data contain hundreds of thousands of clones, more than 70% of them singletons. CDR3 length: 15 amino acids. V trimming: 0 bases; J trimming: 3 bases; junction bases outside the gene matches: 5. Germline V gene sequence: CDR1 SGDLS, CDR2 YYNGEE. The rearrangement joins TRBV9 to TRBJ2-7, with 8 bases identical to TRBD2. The sequence was obtained from a woman aged 35 to 49 who had recovered from COVID-19. The sequencing sample was made of peripheral blood. The CDR3 DNA reads TGTGCCAGCAGCGTAGTTCCAGCGGGGGACTACGAGCAGTACTTC. Encoded protein: CASSVVPAGDYEQYF.